The 4 T cell receptor beta chains below all came from one sample that was sequenced in a study of blood T cell repertoires in COVID-19. Sequenced by immunoSEQ multiplex PCR; TCRdb stores in-frame clones only, minus some. This table holds about 300,000 clones, about 91% found once. Sequencing was performed on peripheral blood. Receptor source: a young woman who had recovered from COVID-19.

The chain recombines TRBV11-1 with TRBJ2-3, with no clear D. CDR1 SGHAT and CDR2 FQDESV come from the germline V gene (reference sequence). The CDR3 sequence is 12 residues long. Trimming removed 5 bases from V and 2 bases from J, with 5 bases in between. Here the CDR3 DNA reads TGTGCCAGCAGCCAGAACACAGATACGCAGTATTTT. This translates into CASSQNTDTQYF.

This clone was counted a few times. The V gene is TRBV18, the J gene TRBJ1-5; no clear D. V shed 4 bases and J shed 4 bases, with 14 bases lying between them. The CDR3 is made up of 15 amino acids. Looked up from germline, CDR1 is KGHSH and CDR2 is LQKENI. As DNA, the CDR3 is TGTGCCAGCTCACTGGACCTCTCGGGGAATCAGCCCCAGCATTTT. Protein product: CASSLDLSGNQPQHF.

The chain has TRBV4-1 and TRBJ1-3; maybe TRBD1 (5 bases). The V gene's germline CDR1 is MGHRA and CDR2 YSYEKL. The CDR3 runs to 16 residues. V dropped 1 base and J dropped 0 bases, with 10 bases sitting between them. The CDR3 DNA sequence: TGCGCCAGCAGCCAAGTGGACACCCGCTCTGGAAACACCATATATTTT. It encodes CASSQVDTRSGNTIYF.

This clone came up a few times. The chain combines TRBV19 with TRBJ1-1; D unclear. This CDR3 spans 14 amino acids. CDR1 is LNHDA, CDR2 SQIVND, per germline (reference sequence). V lost 3 bases and J lost 2, with 10 bases in between. The CDR3 here is CASSIKLTNTEAFF. The DNA for the CDR3 is TGTGCCAGTAGTATTAAGCTAACTAACACTGAAGCTTTCTTT.